The entry below gives a single T cell receptor beta chain sequence along with its context. The antigen it binds to is not known. One end of the junction varies from germline; a read error may be responsible. The immunoSEQ Assay, a bias-controlled multiplex PCR, was used to amplify TCRbeta CDR3 regions from genomic DNA. The authors processed their data as follows. Nucleated cell counts per sample were estimated from amplification of reference gene primers within the assay. To quantify the absolute abundance of each unique TCRbeta CDR3 rearrangement, sequence reads were collapsed and filtered. For each sample, productive Simpson clonality was calculated as the square root of Simpson's diversity index across productive rearrangements. TCRdb took this table from immuneACCESS and kept in-frame rearrangements with V and J called. Such tables lack part of the clones; where checked against another copy, unresolved V genes explain under half of the gap, and the rest is unexplained. Clone size and the V and J calls come from that table; the DNA yielded D and trimming. Within this sample are about 370,000 clones, with 80% to 95% of them counted one time only. The ten largest make up about 0.83% of the sample.

This specimen comes from a study of blood T cell repertoires in COVID-19 (dated by TCRdb to the early 2020s). For the wider study: Samples covering the acute and convalescent phases of COVID-19 were provided by collaborators in the United States, Italy and Spain. The material from the prospective study consisted of cDNA or gDNA derived from T cells, B-cell-depleted T cells, or PBMCs. Deeply sampled blood TCRbeta repertoires from subjects exposed to, actively infected with, or recovered from COVID-19 were included in the dataset. The repertoires were released in a freely available public database intended as a resource for research on the immune response to SARS-CoV-2. Samples were obtained from the ongoing ImmuneRACE study (first 160 participants) and from about 1,300 subjects provided by 6 global collaborators. The sample metadata nearly always contained a de-identified subject ID, COVID-19 status, age in years and sex. Where available, HLA class I and class II types were taken from metadata supplied by the sample provider and were not determined by assay-based typing.

Participants in the prospective study were aged about 18 to 100 years, lived in 24 United States geographic areas, and enrolled through a virtual design. In the prospective study, cohorts were assigned on the basis of participant-reported clinical history obtained from a screening survey and a study questionnaire. A participant counted as exposed if, within 2 weeks of entering the study, that participant had been in contact with someone who had a PCR-confirmed or clinician-diagnosed COVID-19 case. Mobile phlebotomists in the prospective study collected whole blood, serum and a nasopharyngeal or oropharyngeal swab from every participant. Over an approximately 2-month period, participants in the prospective study had the option of providing additional blood draws and questionnaires. Blood samples from the prospective study were shipped frozen or at room temperature prior to DNA extraction. Taken from the germline V gene (reference sequence), the CDR1 and CDR2 loops are SSHAT and FNYEAQ. Taken from cysteine to phenylalanine, the CDR3 has 15 residues. The kept DNA is CDR3 alone, 45 bases in frame from the first base.

Broad study findings and their caveats: The amount of clinical and demographic metadata varied by source and participant and was provided uncurated.

The source material was PBMCs or T cells enriched from blood (not recorded which). The receptor chain draws on TRBV7-7 and TRBJ2-2; 8 of the junction bases match TRBD2. The receptor was derived from a woman aged 35 to 49 who had been exposed to COVID-19. The sequenced DNA: TGTGCTAGCAGCCACTCCGGGGGGGAAGCCGGGGAGCTGTTTTTT. It specifies CASSHSGGEAGELFF.